These 16 T cell receptor beta chains came from one sample sequenced in a study of technical replicates of blood from several donors. Sequencing was performed with immunoSEQ multiplex PCR; in TCRdb, only in-frame clones are kept and a portion is missing. The table shows 85,000 to 100,000 clones, with approximately 96% occurring only once. The sequenced material came from T cells isolated from PBMCs. The receptors here all came from a human donor in good health.

The V gene is TRBV5-1, the J gene TRBJ2-3, with a possible D match to TRBD1 (5 bases). V was shortened by 1 base and J by 1 base, with 13 bases between the two germline ends. The length of the CDR3 is 16 residues. Germline assignment: CDR1 SGHRS and CDR2 YFSETQ. The CDR3 region has the DNA TGCGCCAGCAGCTTGTTTGCTACAGGTGGCACAGATACGCAGTATTTT. Its translation is CASSLFATGGTDTQYF.

The J gene is TRBJ1-1, the V gene TRBV11-3; 7 bases line up with TRBD1. Per germline, CDR1 SGHNT and CDR2 YENEEA. V shed 5 bases and J 5 bases; nucleotides not matched to a gene: 5. This CDR3 is 13 amino acids long. DNA for the CDR3: TGTGCCAGCAGCCAAACAGGGGTGACTGAAGCTTTCTTT. Translating it yields CASSQTGVTEAFF.

V usage is TRBV6-1 and J usage is TRBJ1-1, with D possibly matching TRBD1 (6 bases). CDR3 size: 14 residues. Germline V lookup: CDR1 MNHNS, CDR2 SASEGT. The V and J ends lost 10 bases and 3 bases respectively, with 18 bases between them. CDR3 protein: CATRQDPIYTEAFF. The CDR3 nucleotides are TGTGCCACCCGACAGGACCCCATCTACACTGAAGCTTTCTTT.

This chain links TRBV5-1 with TRBJ2-1, with 10 bases matching TRBD1. The V and J ends lost 5 bases and 5 bases, in that order; junction bases with no gene match: 4. This CDR3 comprises 14 residues. The germline V gene has CDR1 SGHRS and CDR2 YFSETQ. CDR3 bases: TGCGCCAGCAGACGGACAGGGGGGAACAATGAGCAGTTCTTC. Its translation: CASRRTGGNNEQFF.

J is TRBJ2-1 and V is TRBV9; maybe TRBD1 (6 bases). Per germline, CDR1 SGDLS and CDR2 YYNGEE. There are 14 residues in the CDR3. Trimming cost V 4 bases and J 7 bases, with 15 bases left between them. CDR3 in amino acids: CASSPRDQGNEQFF. In nucleotides, the CDR3 is TGTGCCAGCAGCCCACGGGACCAGGGGAATGAGCAGTTCTTC.

CDR3 loop: CASSPNRAGANVLTF. CDR3 nucleotide sequence: TGCGCCAGCAGCCCCAACAGGGCTGGGGCCAACGTCCTGACTTTC. The J gene is TRBJ2-6, the V gene TRBV10-1; the D gene is possibly TRBD1 (6 bases). Germline loops: CDR1 WNHNN, CDR2 SYGVQD (reference sequence). Trimming left V 6 bases short and J 2 bases short, with 11 bases between. The CDR3 has 15 amino acids.

Of note for this clone: At the DNA level, this CDR3 is encoded by other sequences in the same sample as well. This sequence joins TRBV5-1 and TRBJ2-2, with D unresolved. Trimming left V 4 bases short and J 4 bases short, with 26 bases between. The CDR3 spans 19 residues. Per the germline V gene, CDR1 is SGHRS and CDR2 is YFSETQ. The CDR3 bases are TGCGCCAGCAGCCTACCTACTGAAGACTCGGAGATCGGCACCGGGGAGCTGTTTTTT. Protein sequence: CASSLPTEDSEIGTGELFF.

The rearrangement uses TRBV19 and TRBJ1-5; no definite D call. The CDR3 contains 16 residues. Trimming took 2 bases from V and 0 from J, leaving 11 bases between them. The germline V gene has CDR1 LNHDA and CDR2 SQIVND (reference sequence). The CDR3 DNA follows: TGTGCCAGTAGTATAATACGGTCCCCTAGCAATCAGCCCCAGCATTTT. It is translated as CASSIIRSPSNQPQHF.

With respect to this clone: Other DNA sequences within the sample encode an identical CDR3. The DNA for the CDR3 is TGTGCCAGCAGCCCGAGCTCCTACGAGCAGTACTTC. This encodes CASSPSSYEQYF. The rearrangement uses TRBV5-4 and TRBJ2-7; no clear D gene. Germline lookup yields CDR1 SGHNT and CDR2 YYREEE (reference sequence). The CDR3 is made up of 12 amino acids. V was cut by 4 bases and J by 0 bases, with 5 bases left in between.

The chain joins TRBV6-6 to TRBJ2-7; 8 nucleotides agree with TRBD1. The germline CDR1 and CDR2 sequences are MNHNY and SVGAGI (reference sequence). With 6 bases clipped from V and 3 bases from J, the junction kept 10 bases outside the gene matches. CDR3 length: 15 residues. The CDR3 is CASSQTGVKSYEQYF. The DNA of the CDR3 is TGTGCCAGCAGCCAGACAGGGGTTAAGAGCTACGAGCAGTACTTC.

The chain joins TRBV29-1 to TRBJ2-1; 7 nucleotides agree with TRBD2. Germline trimming cut 0 bases from V and 3 bases from J; bases unmatched to any gene: 8. CDR1 SQVTM and CDR2 ANQGSEA come from the germline V gene. This CDR3 region has 16 residues. The CDR3 sequence is CSVEEVGGGLYNEQFF. The DNA of the CDR3 is TGCAGCGTTGAAGAGGTCGGGGGAGGGCTCTACAATGAGCAGTTCTTC.

The CDR3 DNA reads TGTGCCAGCAGCCGTATCCTAGCCTACGAGCAGTACTTC. It is translated as CASSRILAYEQYF. This sequence joins TRBV7-2 and TRBJ2-7; D uncertain. V lost 5 bases, J lost 2 bases, and 10 bases lay in between. The V gene's germline CDR1 is SGHTA and CDR2 FQGNSA. The CDR3 length is 13 residues.

V usage is TRBV6-5 and J usage is TRBJ2-1, with D perhaps matching TRBD1 (6 bases). V was trimmed by 6 bases and J by 8 bases, leaving 11 bases between them. The CDR3 sequence is 12 residues long. Germline assignment: CDR1 MNHEY and CDR2 SVGAGI. Here the CDR3 DNA reads TGTGCCAGCAGGGACAGATCCCATGAGCAGTTCTTC. Its translation is CASRDRSHEQFF.

V is TRBV9 and J is TRBJ1-2; D possibly corresponds to TRBD1 (6 bases). V was cut by 3 bases and J by 6 bases, with 15 bases left in between. The CDR3 is 14 residues long. Germline lookup yields CDR1 SGDLS and CDR2 YYNGEE. Here the CDR3 reads CASSGTREGDGYTF. The CDR3 bases are TGTGCCAGCAGCGGGACCCGTGAGGGGGATGGCTACACCTTC.

The rearrangement links TRBV16 to TRBJ1-1; 8 nucleotides align to TRBD1. Germline CDR1 reads KGHSY; CDR2 reads FQNENV. Trimming removed 1 base from V and 1 base from J; junction bases left unmatched: 2. This CDR3 is 15 amino acids long. The CDR3 loop is CASSQLDRENTEAFF. Written as DNA, the CDR3 is TGTGCCAGCAGCCAATTGGACAGGGAGAACACTGAAGCTTTCTTT.

This chain connects TRBV21-1 to TRBJ2-2; the table assigns TRBD2, which was not confirmed against the DNA. TRBV21-1 is recorded as a pseudogene. The CDR3 loop spans 16 amino acids. CDR3 nucleotide sequence: TGTGCCAGCAGCCCCGAATCTAGCGGGAGGCCCGGGGAGCTGTTTTTT. Encoded protein: CASSPESSGRPGELFF.